What follows are 29 T cell receptor beta chains derived from one specimen sequenced in a study of blood T cells in healthy people across ages. The authors ran a second PCR of 7 to 11 cycles using a sample-barcoded 5' primer and a J-beta primer mix. TCRdb itself ran the 5' RACE reads through MiXCR, one entry per CDR3 protein. The data contain hundreds of thousands of distinct CDR3 sequences, nearly 25% of them singletons. This sample was shared with a second study, whose subject was T cells of mothers and their children.

The sequencing sample was made of blood. The receptors originated from a boy between 10 and 17 years old in good health.

In this sample, this clonotype turned up a few times. The chain joins TRBV2 to TRBJ2-1; D may be TRBD1 (6 bases). Germline V gives CDR1 SNHLY, CDR2 FYNNEI. This CDR3 comprises 14 residues. The germline V and J ends were trimmed by 7 bases and 5 bases, with 15 bases remaining between them. CDR3 residues: CASMVRGSNNEQFF. DNA for the CDR3: TGTGCCAGCATGGTTAGGGGGAGCAACAATGAGCAGTTCTTC.

This clonotype was observed many times. This sequence joins TRBV20-1 and TRBJ2-7; 9 bases are a match to TRBD1. J gave up 1 base and V 0 bases, and 7 bases lay outside the gene matches. The CDR3 spans 16 residues. CDR1 DFQATT and CDR2 SNEGSKA come from the germline V gene (reference sequence). The CDR3 DNA follows: TGCAGTGCTAGAGATTACACAGGGGGCGAATCCTACGAGCAGTACTTC. It encodes CSARDYTGGESYEQYF.

A few counts support this clonotype. The chain employs TRBV28 and TRBJ2-5; D might be TRBD1 or TRBD2, each matching 5 bases. The germline CDR1 and CDR2 sequences are MDHEN and SYDVKM. The CDR3 runs 15 residues. Between the trimmed V and J ends, which lost 5 bases and 2 bases, there was a span of 15 bases. CDR3: CASSPYGAEQETQYF. CDR3 in DNA: TGTGCCAGCAGTCCTTACGGGGCCGAACAAGAGACCCAGTACTTC.

The J gene is TRBJ2-7, the V gene TRBV12-3 or TRBV12-4; D not resolved. The CDR3 extends over 14 amino acids. V dropped 5 bases and J dropped 2 bases, with 13 bases sitting between them. CDR3 protein: CASSHQKYPYEQYF. As DNA, the CDR3 is TGTGCCAGCAGTCACCAGAAGTACCCCTACGAGCAGTACTTC.

The rearrangement links TRBV6-5 to TRBJ1-2, with 7 bases matching TRBD1. This CDR3 region has 14 residues. Germline loops: CDR1 MNHEY, CDR2 SVGAGI. Trimming took 6 bases from V and 4 from J; bases not matched to a gene: 8. The CDR3 region has the DNA TGTGCCAGCAGCCCCCGACAGGGACGCTATGGCTACACCTTC. Protein product: CASSPRQGRYGYTF.

The chain links TRBV19 to TRBJ2-4; 7 bases match TRBD2. CDR1 and CDR2 from the germline V gene are LNHDA and SQIVND (reference sequence). The J segment lost 7 bases and the V segment lost 5 bases, leaving 8 bases of the junction unmatched. This CDR3 spans 14 amino acids. CDR3 sequence: CASSLGGGFNIQYF. CDR3 nucleotides: TGTGCCAGTAGTCTGGGCGGGGGATTTAACATTCAGTACTTC.

A few counts support this clonotype. The genes are TRBV7-9 and TRBJ2-5; tentatively, D is TRBD2 (7 bases). Deletions cut 2 bases from V and 4 bases from J, with 17 bases between. The CDR3 sequence is 16 residues long. Germline loops: CDR1 SEHNR, CDR2 FQNEAQ (reference sequence). The CDR3 sequence: CASSLPSGGLGETQYF. For the CDR3, the DNA is TGTGCCAGCAGCTTACCTTCGGGGGGCCTCGGAGAGACCCAGTACTTC.

The table lists this clonotype with a few counts. The genes are TRBV4-3 and TRBJ1-4, with 7 positions matching TRBD1. With 0 bases clipped from V and 4 bases from J, the junction kept 8 bases outside the gene matches. CDR1 and CDR2 (germline): LGHNA, YSLEER. The CDR3 length is 17 residues. In DNA form, the CDR3 reads TGCGCCAGCAGCCAAGAACTACCCTCAGGGGGTAATGAAAAACTGTTTTTT. Residues: CASSQELPSGGNEKLFF.

This clonotype was seen a few times. The chain carries TRBV6-2 or TRBV6-3 and TRBJ1-1; D uncertain. Germline values: CDR1 MNHEY, CDR2 SVGEGT. The CDR3 sequence is 14 residues long. V was clipped by 5 bases and J by 4 bases, with 14 bases between them. The CDR3, as DNA: TGTGCCAGCAGTACCTTAAGACACCTCACTGAAGCTTTCTTT. Residues: CASSTLRHLTEAFF.

The rearrangement links TRBV27 to TRBJ2-5, with a possible D match to TRBD2 (7 bases). The closer fit of TRBJ2-7 to the DNA end suggests the J call may be wrong. CDR3 length: 12 residues. CDR1 and CDR2 from the germline V gene are MNHEY and SMNVEV (reference sequence). The DNA of the CDR3 is TGTGCCAGCAGTTTTCGGGGGGCCGAGCAGTACTTC. Residues: CASSFRGAEQYF.

J is TRBJ2-1 and V is TRBV20-1; 8 bases fit TRBD1. Germline assignment: CDR1 DFQATT and CDR2 SNEGSKA (reference sequence). The CDR3 has 14 amino acids. V was pared by 1 base and J by 9 bases, with 8 bases of the junction left unmatched. Here the CDR3 DNA reads TGCAGTGCTAGAGGAATGACAGGGGTTACTGAGCAGTTCTTC. Its translation: CSARGMTGVTEQFF.

This clonotype came up many times. The chain has TRBV7-9 and TRBJ1-2; a weak D match, TRBD1 (5 bases). Germline lookup yields CDR1 SEHNR and CDR2 FQNEAQ (reference sequence). This CDR3 has 13 amino acids. The V end was cut by 4 bases, the J end by 8 bases, with 14 bases between. CDR3 nucleotide sequence: TGTGCCAGCAGCTACCGACAGTCCCTGGGCTACACCTTC. The encoded protein is CASSYRQSLGYTF.

This sequence joins TRBV6-1 and TRBJ2-5, with 9 bases that match TRBD1. The CDR3 loop spans 17 amino acids. J gave up 2 bases and V 7 bases, and 14 bases lay outside the gene matches. CDR1 is MNHNS, CDR2 SASEGT, per germline. CDR3 sequence: CASNTDRGARRQETQYF. The CDR3 DNA follows: TGTGCCAGCAACACTGACAGGGGGGCTCGACGGCAAGAGACCCAGTACTTC.

J is TRBJ2-1 and V is TRBV6-1; TRBD2 matches at 13 bases. Near its end, the DNA agrees better with TRBJ2-7, so the J call may be wrong. Germline loops: CDR1 MNHNS, CDR2 SASEGT. This CDR3 contains 19 residues. Here the CDR3 DNA reads TGTGCCAGCAGCTCTCAGACACTAGCGGGGGGGTTTGATTTCGACGAGCAGTACTTC. Translated, it gives CASSSQTLAGGFDFDEQYF.

Note on this clonotype: One junction end does not reproduce the germline sequence, and a read error may be involved. J is TRBJ2-3 and V is TRBV4-1; 9 bases align to TRBD2. Germline V lookup: CDR1 MGHRA, CDR2 YSYEKL. This CDR3 spans 16 amino acids. The CDR3, as DNA: TGCGCCAGCAGCCTTCGACTAGCGGCTAGCACAAATACGCAGTATTTT. Translating gives CASSLRLAASTNTQYF.

The chain combines TRBV3-1 with TRBJ2-7; TRBD2 might be the D (5 bases). CDR1 is LGHDT, CDR2 YNNKEL, per germline (reference sequence). Trimming removed 0 bases at V and 4 bases at J, with 13 bases between. This CDR3 has 15 amino acids. The CDR3, as DNA: TGTGCCAGCAGCCAAGATAGCCGGGGTTTATACGAGCAGTACTTC. It is translated as CASSQDSRGLYEQYF.

This clonotype was observed a handful of times. V is TRBV18 and J is TRBJ1-1, with D possibly being TRBD1 (6 bases). Trimming took off 3 bases at V and 4 bases at J, with 12 bases between the two ends. The CDR3 runs to 14 residues. Germline assignment: CDR1 KGHSH and CDR2 LQKENI. The CDR3 nucleotides read TGTGCCAGCTCACCTAGGAAAGGGGGCACTGAAGCTTTCTTT. This gives the protein CASSPRKGGTEAFF.

V is TRBV7-2 and J is TRBJ2-7; D possibly uses TRBD1 or TRBD2 (5 bases each). CDR1 is SGHTA and CDR2 is FQGNSA in the germline V gene. The V and J ends lost 5 bases and 2 bases respectively, with 13 bases between them. CDR3 length: 14 amino acids. The CDR3, as DNA: TGTGCCAGCAGCCCCCGGGACGCCACCTACGAGCAGTACTTC. Translated, it gives CASSPRDATYEQYF.

This clonotype was detected only a few times. This chain connects TRBV29-1 to TRBJ1-1, with D maybe TRBD1 (6 bases). Between the trimmed V and J ends, which lost 5 bases and 1 base, there was a span of 11 bases. Looked up from germline, CDR1 is SQVTM and CDR2 is ANQGSEA. CDR3 length: 13 amino acids. CDR3 protein: CSVNRGPNTEAFF. In DNA form, the CDR3 reads TGCAGCGTTAACCGGGGGCCGAACACTGAAGCTTTCTTT. The whole variable domain, filled in from reference TRBV29-1 and TRBJ1-1, reads SAVISQKPSRDICQRGTSLTIQCQVDSQVTMMFWYRQQPGQSLTLIATANQGSEATYESGFVIDKFPISRPNLTFSTLTVSNMSPEDSSIYLCSVNRGPNTEAFFGQGTRLTVV.

Regarding this clonotype: At one boundary the junction diverges from the germline segment, which might be a read error. This chain joins TRBV3-1 and TRBJ2-5; weak D call: TRBD1 (6 bases). CDR3 size: 15 residues. Germline V gives CDR1 LGHDT, CDR2 YNNKEL (reference sequence). The DNA of the CDR3 is TGTGCCAGCAGACAAGAGGGGGTGGGGCAAGAGACCCAGTACTTC. As protein: CASRQEGVGQETQYF.

This clonotype was seen only a few times. The rearrangement uses TRBV3-1 and TRBJ1-4; D is possibly TRBD1 (5 bases). The length of the CDR3 is 13 residues. Trimming shortened V by 3 bases and J by 10 bases, and 12 bases separated the two germline ends. The V gene's germline CDR1 is LGHDT and CDR2 YNNKEL (reference sequence). The CDR3 DNA reads TGTGCCAGCAGCCAGAGGGGAGGTGTAAAACTGTTTTTT. It encodes CASSQRGGVKLFF.

This clonotype was counted many times. The chain links TRBV20-1 to TRBJ2-4; TRBD1 agrees at 7 bases. The junction had 6 bases not matched to a gene; V was cut back by 1 base and J by 0 bases. Germline V gives CDR1 DFQATT, CDR2 SNEGSKA (reference sequence). The CDR3 sequence is 16 residues long. The CDR3 region has the DNA TGCAGTGCTAGAGCCTCGACAGGGCTAGCCAAAAACATTCAGTACTTC. As protein: CSARASTGLAKNIQYF.

The genes are TRBV27 and TRBJ2-1, with D possibly TRBD1 on 6 matching bases. The CDR3 loop spans 17 amino acids. CDR1 and CDR2 from the germline V gene are MNHEY and SMNVEV (reference sequence). With 0 bases removed from V and 4 bases from J, the gap between germline ends came to 16 bases. The CDR3 region is CASSLSRGGQLYNEQFF. In nucleotides, the CDR3 is TGTGCCAGCAGTTTATCGAGGGGCGGACAGTTATACAATGAGCAGTTCTTC.

This clonotype came up a few times. The CDR3 loop reads CASSQGFHEQYF. Written as DNA, the CDR3 is TGTGCCAGCAGCCAGGGTTTCCACGAGCAGTACTTC. The V and J genes are TRBV14 and TRBJ2-5; D uncertain. The tail of the sequence fits TRBJ2-7 better, so the J call may be wrong. Looked up from germline, CDR1 is SGHDN and CDR2 is FVKESK. CDR3 length equals 12 residues.

This clonotype has only a few counts. This chain's CDR3 is CASSLETSRYNEQFF. Here the CDR3 DNA reads TGTGCCAGCAGCTTAGAGACTAGCCGGTACAATGAGCAGTTCTTC. This chain uses TRBV7-2 with TRBJ2-1, with 7 bases lining up with TRBD2. The CDR3 has 15 residues. Germline V gene data show CDR1 as SGHTA and CDR2 as FQGNSA. Trimming at V came to 1 base and at J to 4 bases, leaving 4 bases not matched to a gene.

The chain joins TRBV12-3 or TRBV12-4 to TRBJ2-3; either TRBD1 or TRBD2 may supply D (5 bases each). This CDR3 has 14 amino acids. Trimming removed 6 bases from V and 4 bases from J, with 14 bases in between. DNA for the CDR3: TGTGCCAGCAGGACAACAGTGGGGGCAGATACGCAGTATTTT. It specifies CASRTTVGADTQYF.

The rearrangement uses TRBV7-9 and TRBJ1-1; maybe TRBD1 (5 bases). Germline V gene data show CDR1 as SEHNR and CDR2 as FQNEAQ (reference sequence). This CDR3 is 16 amino acids long. V lost 6 bases and J lost 0, with 17 bases in between. The CDR3 loop is CASRDQGGKMNTEAFF. The CDR3 nucleotides read TGTGCCAGCAGGGACCAGGGAGGAAAGATGAACACTGAAGCTTTCTTT.

This clonotype has only a few counts. CDR3 residues: CATSDRRDYGYTF. CDR3 sequence (DNA): TGTGCCACCAGTGATCGCAGGGACTATGGCTACACCTTC. The V gene is TRBV24-1, the J gene TRBJ1-2, with D perhaps matching TRBD1 (5 bases). V was cut by 3 bases and J by 3 bases, with 7 bases left in between. This CDR3 has 13 residues. Germline assignment: CDR1 KGHDR and CDR2 SFDVKD.

This clonotype was seen at least ten times. The chain links TRBV3-1 to TRBJ2-5; D ambiguous. The V gene lost 4 bases and the J gene lost 5 bases, with 2 bases spanning the gap. Germline assignment: CDR1 LGHDT and CDR2 YNNKEL (reference sequence). This CDR3 comprises 10 residues. The CDR3 loop is CASSRETQYF. The CDR3, as DNA: TGTGCCAGCAGCCGGGAGACCCAGTACTTC.